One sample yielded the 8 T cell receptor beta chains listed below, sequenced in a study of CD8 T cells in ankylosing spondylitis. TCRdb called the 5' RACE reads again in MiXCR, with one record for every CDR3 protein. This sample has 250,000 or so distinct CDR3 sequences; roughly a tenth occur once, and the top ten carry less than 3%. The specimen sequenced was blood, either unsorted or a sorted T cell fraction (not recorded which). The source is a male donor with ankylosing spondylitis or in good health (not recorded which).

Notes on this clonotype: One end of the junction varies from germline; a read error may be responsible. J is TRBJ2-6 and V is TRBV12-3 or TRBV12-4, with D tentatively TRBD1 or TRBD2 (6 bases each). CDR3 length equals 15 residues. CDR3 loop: CASRGSLTGANVLAF. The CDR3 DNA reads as TGTGCCAGCAGGGGGTCCCTCACGGGGGCCAACGTCCTGGCTTTC.

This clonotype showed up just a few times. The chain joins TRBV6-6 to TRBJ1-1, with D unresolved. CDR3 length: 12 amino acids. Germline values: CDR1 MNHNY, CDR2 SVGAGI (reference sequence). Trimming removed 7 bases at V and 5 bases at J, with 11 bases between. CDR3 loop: CASTSLGTEAFF. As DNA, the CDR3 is TGTGCCAGCACCTCATTGGGGACTGAAGCTTTCTTT.

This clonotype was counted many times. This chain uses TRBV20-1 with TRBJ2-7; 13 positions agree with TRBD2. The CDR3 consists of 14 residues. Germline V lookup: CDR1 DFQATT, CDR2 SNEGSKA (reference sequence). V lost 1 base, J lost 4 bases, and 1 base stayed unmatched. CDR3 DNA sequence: TGCAGTGCTAGAGCACTAGCGGGGGGGTACGAGCAGTACTTC. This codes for CSARALAGGYEQYF.

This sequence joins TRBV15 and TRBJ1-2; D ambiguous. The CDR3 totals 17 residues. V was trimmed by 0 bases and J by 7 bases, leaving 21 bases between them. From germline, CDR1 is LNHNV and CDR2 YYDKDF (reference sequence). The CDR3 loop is CATSRDFVTGDSSGYTF. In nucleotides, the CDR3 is TGTGCCACCAGCAGAGATTTCGTAACGGGCGATTCGAGTGGCTACACCTTC.

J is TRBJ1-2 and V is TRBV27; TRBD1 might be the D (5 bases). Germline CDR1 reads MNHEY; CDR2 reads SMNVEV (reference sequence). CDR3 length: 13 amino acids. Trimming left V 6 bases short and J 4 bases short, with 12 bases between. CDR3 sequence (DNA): TGTGCCAGCAGAACGGGGGGTGGCTATGGCTACACCTTC. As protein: CASRTGGGYGYTF.

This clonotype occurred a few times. CDR3 protein: CSARPRGSNQPQHF. The CDR3 DNA follows: TGCAGTGCTAGACCCAGAGGGTCCAATCAGCCCCAGCATTTT. The chain recombines TRBV20-1 with TRBJ1-5; D gene unclear. Germline CDR1 reads DFQATT; CDR2 reads SNEGSKA (reference sequence). This CDR3 has 14 residues. V was clipped by 2 bases and J by 3 bases, with 11 bases between them.

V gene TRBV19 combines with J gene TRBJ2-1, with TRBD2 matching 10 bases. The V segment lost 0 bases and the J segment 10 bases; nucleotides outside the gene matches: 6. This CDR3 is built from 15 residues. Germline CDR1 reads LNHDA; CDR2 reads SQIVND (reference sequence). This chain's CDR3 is CASSIDRLAGVEQFF. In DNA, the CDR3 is TGTGCCAGTAGTATAGACAGGCTAGCGGGAGTGGAGCAGTTCTTC. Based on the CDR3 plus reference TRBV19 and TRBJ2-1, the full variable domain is DGGITQSPKYLFRKEGQNVTLSCEQNLNHDAMYWYRQDPGQGLRLIYYSQIVNDFQKGDIAEGYSVSREKKESFPLTVTSAQKNPTAFYLCASSIDRLAGVEQFFGPGTRLTVL.

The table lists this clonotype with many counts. CDR3 nucleotide sequence: TGCGCCAGCAGCCAAGCTCCGGGACAGATCACCGGGGAGCTGTTTTTT. Its protein is CASSQAPGQITGELFF. The rearrangement links TRBV4-1 to TRBJ2-2; 7 bases fit TRBD1. This CDR3 contains 16 residues. Germline CDR1 is MGHRA and CDR2 is YSYEKL. The ends lost 1 base at V and 4 bases at J; junction bases unmatched: 6.